Shown below are 2 T cell receptor beta chains from a single sample sequenced in a study of blood T cell repertoires in COVID-19. Clones were read by immunoSEQ multiplex PCR, and TCRdb kept only the in-frame ones, dropping some. The sample holds a few hundred thousand clones; around 86% are singletons and the top ten take more than 9%. The sequenced sample was PBMCs or T cells enriched from blood (not recorded which). Receptor source: a woman younger than 35 who had recovered from COVID-19.

The chain is built from TRBV2 and TRBJ2-2; D may be TRBD1 (6 bases). CDR1 and CDR2 from the germline V gene are SNHLY and FYNNEI. The CDR3 extends over 12 amino acids. Trimming took off 6 bases at V and 6 bases at J, with 8 bases between the two ends. CDR3 sequence reads: CASRQGSGELFF. The DNA of the CDR3 is TGTGCCAGCAGACAGGGTTCCGGGGAGCTGTTTTTT.

This clone was detected a few times. The chain combines TRBV5-6 with TRBJ2-7; a possible D gene is TRBD2 (6 bases). Germline V CDR1 and CDR2: SGHDT, YYEEEE. Between the trimmed V and J ends, which lost 4 bases and 2 bases, there was a span of 13 bases. CDR3 length equals 14 residues. CDR3 loop: CASSGGTGAYEQYF. CDR3 DNA sequence: TGTGCCAGCAGCGGGGGGACGGGGGCCTACGAGCAGTACTTC.